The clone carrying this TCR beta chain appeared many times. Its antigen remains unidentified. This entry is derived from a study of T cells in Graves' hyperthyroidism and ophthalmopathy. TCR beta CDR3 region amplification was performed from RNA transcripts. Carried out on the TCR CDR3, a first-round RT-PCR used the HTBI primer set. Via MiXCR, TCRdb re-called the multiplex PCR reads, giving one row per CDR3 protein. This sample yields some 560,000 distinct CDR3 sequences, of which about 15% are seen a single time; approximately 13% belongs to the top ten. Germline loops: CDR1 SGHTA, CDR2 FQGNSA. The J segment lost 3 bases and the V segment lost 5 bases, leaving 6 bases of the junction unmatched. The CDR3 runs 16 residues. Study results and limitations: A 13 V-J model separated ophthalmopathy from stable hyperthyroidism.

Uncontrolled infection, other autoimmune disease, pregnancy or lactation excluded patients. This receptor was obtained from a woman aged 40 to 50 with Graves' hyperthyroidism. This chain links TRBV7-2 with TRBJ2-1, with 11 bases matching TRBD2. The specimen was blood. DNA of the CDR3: TGTGCCAGCAGCCCCAGGACTAGCGGGCTCTACAATGAGCAGTTCTTC. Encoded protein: CASSPRTSGLYNEQFF.